One and the same sample provided the 31 T cell receptor beta chains below, sequenced in a study of T cell responses to AZD1222 COVID-19 vaccine (dated by TCRdb to about 2021). Library construction relied on the immunoSEQ multiplex PCR assay. Imported from immuneACCESS, the table was reduced by TCRdb to in-frame sequences with V and J called. These copies leave out some clones; in studies compared against another copy, an unresolved V gene accounts for under half, and the cause of the remainder is not known. The sample yields under 95,000 clones; almost 90% were counted once. In total, the top ten clones hold about 7% of the sample. Interpreted using the paper, the time point label stands for: about 28 days (+/-7) after the second vaccine dose. The source material was peripheral blood, sampled 28 days after the second AZD1222 dose. The receptors here all came from an adult who received the AZD1222 COVID-19 vaccine.

The chain uses TRBV30 and TRBJ1-1, with unresolved D. The germline V gene encodes CDR1 GTSNPN and CDR2 SVGIG (reference sequence). V lost 0 bases to trimming and J lost 0 bases, with 23 bases between them. There are 19 residues in the CDR3. CDR3 DNA: TGTGCCTGGAGTGTGATTATTGACCGGGATTTCTTTGTGAACACTGAAGCTTTCTTT. As protein: CAWSVIIDRDFFVNTEAFF. Variable domain in full (rest from reference TRBV30 and TRBJ1-1): SQTIHQWPATLVQPVGSPLSLECTVEGTSNPNLYWYRQAAGRGLQLLFYSVGIGQISSEVPQNLSASRPQDRQFILSSKKLLLSDSGFYLCAWSVIIDRDFFVNTEAFFGQGTRLTVV.

This clone has only a few counts. The chain recombines TRBV2 with TRBJ2-7; D may be TRBD2 (5 bases). This CDR3 has 13 residues. Germline V lookup: CDR1 SNHLY, CDR2 FYNNEI. Trimming stripped 7 bases from V and 3 bases from J, with 13 bases between. The CDR3 region has the DNA TGTGCCAGCACCCCGTTAGGGAGCTACGAGCAGTACTTC. Amino acid sequence: CASTPLGSYEQYF.

The chain recombines TRBV6-5 with TRBJ1-5; the D is unclear. Germline-derived CDR1 and CDR2 are MNHEY and SVGAGI. This CDR3 comprises 14 residues. V was pared by 0 bases and J by 5 bases, with 8 bases between. CDR3: CASSYSRSHQPQHF. As DNA, the CDR3 is TGTGCCAGCAGTTACTCGCGATCCCATCAGCCCCAGCATTTT.

The chain couples TRBV7-9 to TRBJ1-1; weak D call: TRBD1 (6 bases). Germline V CDR1 and CDR2: SEHNR, FQNEAQ (reference sequence). The V end lost 5 bases, the J end lost 1 base, and 11 bases lay between the germline ends. There are 14 residues in the CDR3. CDR3 DNA sequence: TGTGCCAGCAGCATGAGACAGGAGAACACTGAAGCTTTCTTT. It yields the protein CASSMRQENTEAFF.

The chain links TRBV10-3 to TRBJ1-2, with D hard to call. Trimming left V 3 bases short and J 6 bases short, with 14 bases between. Germline V gene lookup returns CDR1 ENHRY and CDR2 SYGVKD. CDR3 length: 14 residues. The CDR3 is CAISEIGDFDGYTF. The CDR3 DNA is TGTGCCATCAGTGAAATTGGGGATTTCGATGGCTACACCTTC.

The chain has TRBV4-2 and TRBJ2-1; D call uncertain. This CDR3 is built from 17 residues. Trimming took off 1 base at V and 0 bases at J, with 13 bases between the two ends. CDR1 and CDR2 (germline): LGHNA, YNFKEQ. CDR3 amino acids: CASSQVAATSSYNEQFF. CDR3 DNA: TGTGCCAGCAGCCAAGTGGCGGCGACAAGCTCCTACAATGAGCAGTTCTTC.

The V call is TRBV14, the J call TRBJ1-6, with a tentative D call TRBD1 (5 bases). V lost 0 bases to trimming and J lost 9 bases, with 12 bases between them. This CDR3 has 15 amino acids. The germline CDR1 and CDR2 sequences are SGHDN and FVKESK. CDR3 DNA: TGTGCCAGCAGCCAAGATATGGGGGAAATTTCACCCCTCCACTTT. Protein sequence: CASSQDMGEISPLHF.

The chain employs TRBV12-5 and TRBJ1-5; 7 bases are a match to TRBD1. The V gene end was trimmed by 9 bases and the J gene end by 2 bases; junction bases not matched to a gene: 10. Germline CDR1 LGHNT, CDR2 FRNRAP. This CDR3 contains 15 residues. The CDR3 coding sequence is TGTGCTAGCAACCGGGCAGGGGGTGGCAATCAGCCCCAGCATTTT. Translated: CASNRAGGGNQPQHF. The entire variable domain, with the rest obtained from reference TRBV12-5 and TRBJ1-5, is as follows: DARVTQTPRHKVTEMGQEVTMRCQPILGHNTVFWYRQTMMQGLELLAYFRNRAPLDDSGMPKDRFSAEMPDATLATLKIQPSEPRDSAVYFCASNRAGGGNQPQHFGDGTRLSIL.

CDR3 DNA: TGTGCCAGCAGTCACCGGGACAGTGAAAACACCTTC. Encoded protein: CASSHRDSENTF. V is TRBV2 and J is TRBJ1-2, with TRBD1 identical over 7 bases. J was trimmed by 12 bases and V by 5 bases; bases with no gene match: 9. Germline assignment: CDR1 SNHLY and CDR2 FYNNEI. CDR3 length equals 12 residues.

The gene calls are TRBV11-2 and TRBJ2-3; D uncertain. CDR3 length: 14 residues. V gave up 5 bases and J gave up 0 bases, with 9 bases separating them. Germline assignment: CDR1 SGHAT and CDR2 FQNNGV. CDR3 region: CASSPRLSTDTQYF. In nucleotides, the CDR3 is TGTGCCAGCAGCCCCCGACTGAGCACAGATACGCAGTATTTT.

V usage is TRBV3-1 (or the pseudogene TRBV3-2) and J usage is TRBJ1-3; D remains ambiguous. The CDR3 loop spans 12 amino acids. Per germline, CDR1 LGHDT and CDR2 YNNKEL (reference sequence). V was clipped by 6 bases and J by 1 base, with 4 bases between them. CDR3 sequence: CASRTSGNTIYF. As DNA, the CDR3 is TGTGCCAGCAGAACATCTGGAAACACCATATATTTT.

The chain combines TRBV5-4 with TRBJ1-1; D gene ambiguous. Germline CDR1 reads SGHNT; CDR2 reads YYREEE (reference sequence). The CDR3 runs 13 residues. Trimming left V 0 bases short and J 5 bases short, with 8 bases between. CDR3 coding DNA: TGTGCCAGCAGCTTGGGGAGGGAGACTGAAGCTTTCTTT. Translation gives CASSLGRETEAFF. Full variable domain (missing parts from reference TRBV5-4 and TRBJ1-1): ETGVTQSPTHLIKTRGQQVTLRCSSQSGHNTVSWYQQALGQGPQFIFQYYREEENGRGNFPPRFSGLQFPNYSSELNVNALELDDSALYLCASSLGRETEAFFGQGTRLTVV.

The chain uses TRBV7-2 and TRBJ2-3; no firm D call. Germline V CDR1 and CDR2: SGHTA, FQGNSA. V was trimmed by 7 bases and J by 4 bases, leaving 18 bases between them. The CDR3 length is 15 residues. In nucleotides, the CDR3 is TGTGCCAGCACCCCATTTTTAGCTAAGTCAGATACGCAGTATTTT. Translated, it gives CASTPFLAKSDTQYF.

The chain couples TRBV5-1 to TRBJ1-1; 9 bases line up with TRBD1. The V segment lost 1 base and the J segment 6 bases; nucleotides outside the gene matches: 13. The length of the CDR3 is 17 residues. Germline CDR1 and CDR2: SGHRS and YFSETQ. CDR3 nucleotide sequence: TGCGCCAGCAGCTTGAAGGAAGCCGACAGGGGGAAGGCTGAAGCTTTCTTT. This encodes CASSLKEADRGKAEAFF.

The gene calls are TRBV3-1 (or the pseudogene TRBV3-2) and TRBJ2-3, with 8 bases fitting TRBD2. The J segment lost 6 bases and the V segment lost 0 bases, leaving 14 bases of the junction unmatched. The CDR3 sequence is 18 residues long. The V gene's germline CDR1 is LGHDT and CDR2 YNNKEL (reference sequence). CDR3 amino acids: CASSQENPGTRAWDTQYF. CDR3 sequence (DNA): TGTGCCAGCAGCCAAGAGAACCCCGGGACTAGAGCTTGGGATACGCAGTATTTT.

This chain uses TRBV6-2 or TRBV6-3 with TRBJ2-2; a weak D match, TRBD2 (6 bases). CDR3 length: 15 amino acids. Germline lookup yields CDR1 MNHEY and CDR2 SVGEGT. Trimming took 4 bases from V and 0 from J, leaving 9 bases between them. The CDR3 region is CASSSGLSNTGELFF. As DNA, the CDR3 is TGTGCCAGCAGTTCGGGACTTTCGAACACCGGGGAGCTGTTTTTT.

This chain links TRBV6-5 with TRBJ2-7; TRBD1 is a possible D gene (5 bases). This CDR3 contains 13 residues. Trimming shortened V by 8 bases and J by 0 bases, and 11 bases separated the two germline ends. CDR1 is MNHEY and CDR2 is SVGAGI in the germline V gene. The CDR3 DNA reads TGTGCCAGCCACCAGGGCTACTCCTACGAGCAGTACTTC. Translated: CASHQGYSYEQYF.

The chain recombines TRBV24-1 with TRBJ2-1, with 10 bases identical to TRBD2. Germline V CDR1 and CDR2: KGHDR, SFDVKD. The CDR3 runs to 19 residues. The junction had 15 bases not matched to a gene; V was cut back by 5 bases and J by 3 bases. The CDR3 region has the DNA TGTGCCACCAGTGCCCGCTCCCAATCGACTAGCGGGTACTACAATGAGCAGTTCTTC. This encodes CATSARSQSTSGYYNEQFF.

This chain joins TRBV7-2 and TRBJ2-1; D possibly corresponds to TRBD2 (5 bases). Trimming left V 6 bases short and J 6 bases short, with 12 bases between. Germline-derived CDR1 and CDR2 are SGHTA and FQGNSA. The CDR3 totals 13 residues. The CDR3 region has the DNA TGTGCCAGCAGTGCTAGCTTGACCAATGAGCAGTTCTTC. Amino acids: CASSASLTNEQFF. Filled out from reference TRBV7-2 and TRBJ2-1, the complete variable domain reads GAGVSQSPSNKVTEKGKDVELRCDPISGHTALYWYRQSLGQGLEFLIYFQGNSAPDKSGLPSDRFSAERTGGSVSTLTIQRTQQEDSAVYLCASSASLTNEQFFGPGTRLTVL.

The chain is built from TRBV9 and TRBJ2-7, with D unclear. V was pared by 2 bases and J by 6 bases, with 12 bases between. The length of the CDR3 is 13 residues. Germline CDR1 is SGDLS and CDR2 is YYNGEE. The CDR3 nucleotides read TGTGCCAGCAGCGTCGATCTGGGCTCCGAGCAGTACTTC. Protein sequence: CASSVDLGSEQYF.

The chain links TRBV6-5 to TRBJ1-5; TRBD1 is a possible D gene (5 bases). Trimming cost V 2 bases and J 7 bases, with 9 bases left between them. The germline V gene has CDR1 MNHEY and CDR2 SVGAGI. CDR3 length: 13 residues. The CDR3 protein is CASSYRGGQPQHF. DNA of the CDR3: TGTGCCAGCAGTTACAGGGGCGGACAGCCCCAGCATTTT.

This sequence joins TRBV5-1 and TRBJ1-1; D unresolved. Germline V CDR1 and CDR2: SGHRS, YFSETQ. This CDR3 region has 13 residues. Trimming shortened V by 5 bases and J by 3 bases, and 11 bases separated the two germline ends. Written as DNA, the CDR3 is TGCGCCAGCAGGAAGGGATTCGACACTGAAGCTTTCTTT. Its translation is CASRKGFDTEAFF. Supplemented by reference TRBV5-1 and TRBJ1-1, the full variable domain reads KAGVTQTPRYLIKTRGQQVTLSCSPISGHRSVSWYQQTPGQGLQFLFEYFSETQRNKGNFPGRFSGRQFSNSRSEMNVSTLELGDSALYLCASRKGFDTEAFFGQGTRLTVV.

The J gene is TRBJ2-7, the V gene TRBV5-5, with D perhaps TRBD1 (5 bases). The germline CDR1 and CDR2 sequences are SGHKS and YYEKEE (reference sequence). V lost 1 base and J 0 bases, leaving 17 bases between the germline ends. The CDR3 contains 17 residues. Written as DNA, the CDR3 is TGTGCCAGCAGCTTGCGGTATCCGCAGGGATCCTCCTACGAGCAGTACTTC. Protein sequence: CASSLRYPQGSSYEQYF.

The chain carries TRBV7-9 and TRBJ2-1; TRBD1 matches at 9 bases. The germline V gene encodes CDR1 SEHNR and CDR2 FQNEAQ (reference sequence). With 8 bases clipped from V and 0 bases from J, the junction kept 14 bases outside the gene matches. CDR3 size: 18 residues. The CDR3 is CASPLVGQGLGSYNEQFF. CDR3 bases: TGTGCCAGCCCCCTCGTGGGACAGGGTTTAGGCTCCTACAATGAGCAGTTCTTC. Drawing the rest from reference TRBV7-9 and TRBJ2-1, the complete variable domain is DTGVSQNPRHKITKRGQNVTFRCDPISEHNRLYWYRQTLGQGPEFLTYFQNEAQLEKSRLLSDRFSAERPKGSFSTLEIQRTEQGDSAMYLCASPLVGQGLGSYNEQFFGPGTRLTVL.

This sequence joins TRBV30 and TRBJ2-1, with D perhaps matching TRBD2 (7 bases). Germline CDR1 reads GTSNPN; CDR2 reads SVGIG (reference sequence). V gave up 4 bases and J gave up 2 bases, with 18 bases separating them. There are 16 residues in the CDR3. The CDR3 loop is CAWNSQGLAAYNEQFF. DNA for the CDR3: TGTGCCTGGAATTCTCAGGGGCTAGCGGCCTACAATGAGCAGTTCTTC.

The chain has TRBV19 and TRBJ1-5; the match to TRBD1 covers 12 bases. Looked up from germline, CDR1 is LNHDA and CDR2 is SQIVND (reference sequence). The CDR3 has 15 residues. The V gene end was trimmed by 9 bases and the J gene end by 2 bases; junction bases not matched to a gene: 5. The CDR3, as DNA: TGTGCCAGCCGGGACAGGGGGCTGGGCAATCAGCCCCAGCATTTT. This gives the protein CASRDRGLGNQPQHF.

This rearrangement joins TRBV18 to TRBJ1-2, with 7 bases fitting TRBD1. The J segment lost 4 bases and the V segment lost 6 bases, leaving 14 bases of the junction unmatched. The CDR3 is 16 amino acids. Germline V gene lookup returns CDR1 KGHSH and CDR2 LQKENI. The CDR3: CASSPDTGTATYGYTF. The CDR3 DNA sequence: TGTGCCAGCTCGCCAGACACCGGGACAGCTACCTATGGCTACACCTTC.

The J gene is TRBJ1-1, the V gene TRBV11-3; D gene ambiguous. CDR1 and CDR2 from the germline V gene are SGHNT and YENEEA. Trimming stripped 3 bases from V and 0 bases from J, with 5 bases between. CDR3 length: 13 residues. CDR3 region: CASSFSMNTEAFF. CDR3 bases: TGTGCCAGCAGCTTCAGTATGAACACTGAAGCTTTCTTT.

The rearrangement links TRBV30 to TRBJ1-1; D gene ambiguous. This CDR3 contains 12 residues. The ends were cut back, 4 bases at V and 1 base at J, with 7 bases in the middle. Germline lookup yields CDR1 GTSNPN and CDR2 SVGIG (reference sequence). CDR3 loop: CAWIRGNTEAFF. CDR3 nucleotides: TGTGCCTGGATCCGGGGGAACACTGAAGCTTTCTTT.

V usage is TRBV4-1 and J usage is TRBJ1-3, with TRBD1 matching over 7 bases. V lost 1 base to trimming and J lost 0 bases; unmatched junction nucleotides: 9. Germline CDR1 and CDR2: MGHRA and YSYEKL. There are 18 residues in the CDR3. CDR3 sequence (DNA): TGCGCCAGCAGCCAAGGTCTTGCCAGGGGGAACTCTGGAAACACCATATATTTT. Its translation: CASSQGLARGNSGNTIYF.

The rearrangement joins TRBV18 to TRBJ2-7; TRBD2 matches at 8 bases. V lost 4 bases to trimming and J lost 0 bases; unmatched junction nucleotides: 2. CDR3 size: 14 residues. The V gene's germline CDR1 is KGHSH and CDR2 LQKENI. CDR3 protein: CASSRSGSSYEQYF. The DNA of the CDR3 is TGTGCCAGCTCACGAAGCGGGAGCTCCTACGAGCAGTACTTC.